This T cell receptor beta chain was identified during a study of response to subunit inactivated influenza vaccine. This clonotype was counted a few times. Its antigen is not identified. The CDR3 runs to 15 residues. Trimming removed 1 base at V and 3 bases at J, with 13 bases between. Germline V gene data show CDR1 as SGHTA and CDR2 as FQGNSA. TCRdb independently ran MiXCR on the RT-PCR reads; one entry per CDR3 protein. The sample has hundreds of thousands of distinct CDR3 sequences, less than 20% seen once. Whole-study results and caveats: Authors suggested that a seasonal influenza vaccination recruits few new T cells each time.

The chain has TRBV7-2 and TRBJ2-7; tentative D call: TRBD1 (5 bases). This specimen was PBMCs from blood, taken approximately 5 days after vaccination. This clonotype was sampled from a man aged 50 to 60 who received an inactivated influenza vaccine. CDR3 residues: CASSLGREPYYEQYF. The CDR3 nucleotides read TGTGCCAGCAGCTTAGGCAGGGAACCTTACTACGAGCAGTACTTC. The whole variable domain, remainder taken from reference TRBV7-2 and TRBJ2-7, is GAGVSQSPSNKVTEKGKDVELRCDPISGHTALYWYRQSLGQGLEFLIYFQGNSAPDKSGLPSDRFSAERTGGSVSTLTIQRTQQEDSAVYLCASSLGREPYYEQYFGPGTRLTVT.